The 29 T cell receptor beta chains below were found in one sample sequenced in a study of T cells in Graves' hyperthyroidism and ophthalmopathy. What was amplified from RNA transcripts were TCR beta CDR3 regions. HTBI primers drove first-round RT-PCR of the TCR CDR3. TCRdb redid the calling of the multiplex PCR reads with MiXCR, one entry per CDR3 protein. The table has around 700,000 distinct CDR3 sequences, under 45% seen once. The sequencing input was blood. The receptors derive from a woman aged 40 to 50 with Graves' hyperthyroidism.

The J gene is TRBJ1-1, the V gene TRBV6-5; no reliable D call. This CDR3 contains 15 residues. Trimming removed 7 bases from V and 0 bases from J, with 15 bases in between. The germline gives CDR1 MNHEY, CDR2 SVGAGI. The CDR3 loop is CASITPTRLNTEAFF. The CDR3 DNA reads as TGTGCCAGCATTACCCCGACAAGGCTGAACACTGAAGCTTTCTTT.

As to this clonotype: A much larger clone differs by one base, so this may be a read error. V gene TRBV15 combines with J gene TRBJ1-2, with a tentative D call TRBD1 (5 bases). The CDR3 totals 17 residues. The germline CDR1 and CDR2 sequences are LNHNV and YYDKDF (reference sequence). Written as DNA, the CDR3 is TGTGCCAGCAGCAGAGCGGGACTCCTGGATATCAACTATGGCTACACCTTC. Amino acids: CASSRAGLLDINYGYTF.

The chain's CDR3 is CSARGSADQPQHF. The DNA of the CDR3 is TGCAGTGCTAGAGGTTCGGCAGATCAGCCCCAGCATTTT. The rearrangement joins TRBV20-1 to TRBJ1-5; D unclear. With 1 base removed from V and 5 bases from J, the gap between germline ends came to 9 bases. Germline CDR1 DFQATT, CDR2 SNEGSKA (reference sequence). CDR3 size: 13 residues.

Turning to this clonotype: A read error may explain this, as a much larger clone is one base away. No conserved phenylalanine or tryptophan is present at the end of the CDR3, so a read error is the likely explanation. The genes are TRBV7-9 and TRBJ2-6, with no clear D. Between the trimmed V and J ends, which lost 5 bases and 4 bases, there was a span of 12 bases. The CDR3 extends over 15 amino acids. Germline V gene lookup returns CDR1 SEHNR and CDR2 FQNEAQ (reference sequence). CDR3 sequence reads: CASSPGPGGANVLTS. CDR3 bases: TGTGCCAGCAGCCCGGGCCCCGGGGGGGCCAACGTCCTGACTTCC.

The chain combines TRBV5-1 with TRBJ2-2; 9 bases align to TRBD1. From germline, CDR1 is SGHRS and CDR2 YFSETQ. The CDR3 runs 16 residues. V lost 4 bases to trimming and J lost 5 bases; unmatched junction nucleotides: 9. The CDR3 here is CASSEQGADLTGELFF. The DNA for the CDR3 is TGCGCCAGCAGCGAACAGGGGGCGGATTTGACCGGGGAGCTGTTTTTT.

In its sample, this clonotype was seen many times. J is TRBJ1-2 and V is TRBV6-6, with D perhaps TRBD1 (5 bases). Trimming took off 5 bases at V and 2 bases at J, with 12 bases between the two ends. In germline, CDR1 is MNHNY, CDR2 SVGAGI (reference sequence). The CDR3 has 14 residues. As DNA, the CDR3 is TGTGCCAGCAGTGAATGGCAGGGAAACTATGGCTACACCTTC. The encoded protein is CASSEWQGNYGYTF.

This chain connects TRBV6-5 to TRBJ1-2; D remains ambiguous. The CDR3 sequence is 13 residues long. CDR1 MNHEY and CDR2 SVGAGI come from the germline V gene. The V and J ends lost 5 bases and 6 bases respectively, with 13 bases between them. CDR3 bases: TGTGCCAGCAGTCATTACCGACAAGATGGCTACACCTTC. Translating it yields CASSHYRQDGYTF.

This clonotype was picked up many times. The rearrangement uses TRBV7-2 and TRBJ2-7, with 7 positions matching TRBD2. The CDR3 runs to 16 residues. The junction had 11 bases not matched to a gene; V was cut back by 5 bases and J by 1 base. The V gene's germline CDR1 is SGHTA and CDR2 FQGNSA. DNA for the CDR3: TGTGCCAGCAGCCTATCCGGGGCCGGGAGGTCCTACGAGCAGTACTTC. Its protein is CASSLSGAGRSYEQYF. Filled out from reference TRBV7-2 and TRBJ2-7, the complete variable domain reads GAGVSQSPSNKVTEKGKDVELRCDPISGHTALYWYRQSLGQGLEFLIYFQGNSAPDKSGLPSDRFSAERTGGSVSTLTIQRTQQEDSAVYLCASSLSGAGRSYEQYFGPGTRLTVT.

CDR3 nucleotide sequence: TGTGCCAGCAGCGACGAGACCCCTTTGAGCAATCAGCCCCAGCATTTT. Translating it yields CASSDETPLSNQPQHF. The chain joins TRBV6-5 to TRBJ1-5, with D uncertain. Germline V gives CDR1 MNHEY, CDR2 SVGAGI. CDR3 length equals 16 residues. Trimming took 6 bases from V and 1 from J, leaving 16 bases between them.

For this clonotype: This may stem from a read error, because a much larger clone lies one nucleotide away. The chain links TRBV7-6 to TRBJ1-2; maybe TRBD1 (6 bases). Trimming removed 6 bases at V and 6 bases at J, with 14 bases between. Germline-derived CDR1 and CDR2 are SGHVS and FNYEAQ. The CDR3 covers 13 residues. The CDR3 reads CASSWTEGDGYTF. The CDR3 DNA sequence: TGTGCCAGCAGTTGGACAGAGGGCGATGGCTACACCTTC.

Many counts were recorded for this clonotype. The rearrangement links TRBV7-2 to TRBJ1-5; TRBD1 agrees at 8 bases. This CDR3 spans 17 amino acids. V dropped 5 bases and J dropped 2; count of bases not matched to a gene: 11. Looked up from germline, CDR1 is SGHTA and CDR2 is FQGNSA. CDR3: CASSLGQGWVGNQPQHF. CDR3 sequence (DNA): TGTGCCAGCAGCCTAGGACAGGGATGGGTGGGCAATCAGCCCCAGCATTTT.

This clonotype has more than one count but fewer than ten. The chain joins TRBV12-3 or TRBV12-4 to TRBJ2-7, with 7 positions matching TRBD2. The CDR3 contains 14 residues. V was pared by 3 bases and J by 1 base, with 3 bases of the junction left unmatched. CDR3 nucleotides: TGTGCCAGCAGTTTTCGGGGGGATTCCTACGAGCAGTACTTC. Translating gives CASSFRGDSYEQYF.

The rearrangement uses TRBV27 and TRBJ2-7; 8 nucleotides agree with TRBD2. CDR1 MNHEY and CDR2 SMNVEV come from the germline V gene (reference sequence). The CDR3 consists of 15 residues. The trim removed 3 bases at V and 0 bases at J, leaving 4 bases unmatched. CDR3 amino acids: CASSFGGADSYEQYF. In DNA form, the CDR3 reads TGTGCCAGCAGTTTCGGGGGGGCGGACTCCTACGAGCAGTACTTC.

This clonotype was recorded at least ten times. This chain connects TRBV7-6 to TRBJ2-7, with 12 bases identical to TRBD2. The junction had 3 bases not matched to a gene; V was cut back by 1 base and J by 5 bases. Germline values: CDR1 SGHVS, CDR2 FNYEAQ. The CDR3 is made up of 15 amino acids. The DNA for the CDR3 is TGTGCCAGCAGCTTAGAACTAGCGGGGGGCAACGAGCAGTACTTC. It is translated as CASSLELAGGNEQYF.

Only one count was recorded for this clonotype. J is TRBJ1-6 and V is TRBV4-1; D call uncertain. Trimming pared 3 bases from V and 7 bases from J, leaving 13 bases between. The germline V gene has CDR1 MGHRA and CDR2 YSYEKL. The CDR3 extends over 15 amino acids. CDR3 sequence: CASSQGGSGNSPLHF. Written as DNA, the CDR3 is TGCGCCAGCAGCCAGGGTGGGAGTGGGAATTCACCCCTCCACTTT.

Worth noting for this clonotype: A read error is possible here, since a much larger clone lies one base away. J is TRBJ1-6 and V is TRBV10-3, with 9 bases aligning to TRBD1. Germline-derived CDR1 and CDR2 are ENHRY and SYGVKD. This CDR3 contains 14 residues. Trimming at V came to 5 bases and at J to 9 bases, leaving 5 bases not matched to a gene. CDR3 in DNA: TGTGCCATCAGTTACTGGGACAGGGCTTCACCCCTCCACTTT. This codes for CAISYWDRASPLHF.

The chain has TRBV20-1 and TRBJ2-1; D is unclear. Looked up from germline, CDR1 is DFQATT and CDR2 is SNEGSKA (reference sequence). The CDR3 extends over 14 amino acids. The DNA for the CDR3 is TGCAGCGTTGAAGGTCGGGTGCGGCGAGACGAGCAGTTCTTC. Protein sequence: CSVEGRVRRDEQFF.

This clonotype was seen only a few times. The chain employs TRBV20-1 and TRBJ2-7; TRBD2 matches 12 bases. Germline values: CDR1 DFQATT, CDR2 SNEGSKA (reference sequence). CDR3 length equals 14 residues. The V and J ends lost 3 bases and 9 bases, in that order; junction bases with no gene match: 9. Here the CDR3 DNA reads TGCAGTGCTAGCAGGACTAGCGGGACCGACGGGCAGTACTTC. Amino acid sequence: CSASRTSGTDGQYF.

This sequence joins TRBV28 and TRBJ2-7, with D perhaps matching TRBD1 (6 bases). This CDR3 is 15 amino acids long. Between the trimmed V and J ends, which lost 3 bases and 0 bases, there was a span of 12 bases. Germline CDR1 MDHEN, CDR2 SYDVKM. This CDR3 reads CASSFWQGSSYEQYF. The CDR3 DNA sequence: TGTGCCAGCAGTTTCTGGCAGGGGAGCTCCTACGAGCAGTACTTC.

V and J are TRBV29-1 and TRBJ1-2; possible D gene TRBD1, 5 bases. The V gene's germline CDR1 is SQVTM and CDR2 ANQGSEA. Between the trimmed V and J ends, which lost 1 base and 4 bases, there was a span of 10 bases. This CDR3 has 13 amino acids. CDR3 amino acids: CSVEGSGGYGYTF. The DNA of the CDR3 is TGCAGCGTTGAAGGGAGCGGGGGCTATGGCTACACCTTC. Using reference TRBV29-1 and TRBJ1-2 for the parts outside the CDR3, the full variable domain is SAVISQKPSRDICQRGTSLTIQCQVDSQVTMMFWYRQQPGQSLTLIATANQGSEATYESGFVIDKFPISRPNLTFSTLTVSNMSPEDSSIYLCSVEGSGGYGYTFGSGTRLTVV.

For this clonotype: This may arise from a read error, as a much more abundant clone is one base away. This chain links TRBV7-2 with TRBJ1-6; 8 bases fit TRBD1. V dropped 5 bases and J dropped 11; count of bases not matched to a gene: 14. Germline-derived CDR1 and CDR2 are SGHTA and FQGNSA. The CDR3 runs 16 residues. The CDR3 loop reads CASSPYLTGAGPPLHF. In DNA, the CDR3 is TGTGCCAGCAGCCCGTACCTGACAGGGGCCGGGCCACCCCTCCACTTT.

V is TRBV14 and J is TRBJ2-2; 9 nucleotides align to TRBD1. The germline V gene encodes CDR1 SGHDN and CDR2 FVKESK. This CDR3 is 16 amino acids long. Trimming at V came to 2 bases and at J to 3 bases, leaving 4 bases not matched to a gene. Here the CDR3 DNA reads TGTGCCAGCAGCCAAATCGGGACAGGGTACACCGGGGAGCTGTTTTTT. As protein: CASSQIGTGYTGELFF.

The V gene is TRBV19, the J gene TRBJ1-2, with D uncertain. The V end lost 4 bases, the J end lost 6 bases, and 9 bases lay between the germline ends. The CDR3 spans 12 residues. Germline V lookup: CDR1 LNHDA, CDR2 SQIVND (reference sequence). CDR3 sequence reads: CASSTRFDGYTF. The CDR3 DNA reads TGTGCCAGTAGTACCCGTTTCGATGGCTACACCTTC.

In this sample, this clonotype turned up many times. This sequence joins TRBV4-3 and TRBJ1-4; tentatively, D is TRBD1 (5 bases). Trimming removed 1 base at V and 6 bases at J, with 12 bases between. Germline CDR1 and CDR2: LGHNA and YSLEER. CDR3 size: 15 residues. The CDR3: CASSQGWRGYEKLFF. CDR3 sequence (DNA): TGCGCCAGCAGCCAAGGGTGGAGGGGTTATGAAAAACTGTTTTTT.

This clonotype was detected ten times or more. The chain recombines TRBV7-9 with TRBJ1-5; D is undetermined. V shed 1 base and J shed 4 bases, with 11 bases lying between them. This CDR3 spans 15 amino acids. The germline CDR1 and CDR2 sequences are SEHNR and FQNEAQ (reference sequence). The CDR3 nucleotides read TGTGCCAGCAGCTTAGGGCTCCAACCAAATCAGCCCCAGCATTTT. This sequence encodes CASSLGLQPNQPQHF.

This clonotype occurred a few times. J is TRBJ2-7 and V is TRBV6-2 or TRBV6-3; D may be TRBD2 (6 bases). The CDR3 sequence is 14 residues long. V was clipped by 0 bases and J by 5 bases, with 11 bases between them. Per germline, CDR1 MNHEY and CDR2 SVGEGT. The CDR3 loop is CASSYSGGANEQYF. The CDR3, as DNA: TGTGCCAGCAGTTACTCCGGCGGGGCCAACGAGCAGTACTTC.

This clonotype came up many times. The V call is TRBV12-3 or TRBV12-4, the J call TRBJ1-1, with unresolved D. The CDR3 loop spans 13 amino acids. The ends were cut back, 7 bases at V and 4 bases at J, with 13 bases in the middle. CDR3 region: CASTPWEGTEAFF. The CDR3 DNA is TGTGCCAGCACCCCCTGGGAGGGCACTGAAGCTTTCTTT.

The gene calls are TRBV19 and TRBJ1-5, with 7 bases aligning to TRBD1. The germline V gene encodes CDR1 LNHDA and CDR2 SQIVND (reference sequence). Trimming at V came to 11 bases and at J to 3 bases, leaving 10 bases not matched to a gene. The CDR3 consists of 14 residues. DNA for the CDR3: TGTGCCTGGAGTTCCGGGACAGACAATCAGCCCCAGCATTTT. This encodes CAWSSGTDNQPQHF.

This rearrangement joins TRBV18 to TRBJ1-3, with TRBD1 as a possible D gene (5 bases). V lost 3 bases to trimming and J lost 0 bases, with 9 bases between them. Germline assignment: CDR1 KGHSH and CDR2 LQKENI. The CDR3 runs to 15 residues. The CDR3 here is CASSPLTVSGNTIYF. The CDR3 DNA sequence: TGTGCCAGCTCACCTTTGACAGTCTCTGGAAACACCATATATTTT.